This T cell receptor (beta chain) was retrieved from a study of OX40 agonist ivuxolimab in advanced cancers. Study overall: Age averaged 60 years (range about 23 to 80), and around 87% were male.

V was cut by 9 bases and J by 1 base, with 16 bases left in between. CDR1 is LNHDA and CDR2 is SQIVND in the germline V gene (reference sequence). The length of the CDR3 is 16 residues. Data came from immunoSEQ multiplex PCR; TCRdb stores just in-frame clones and leaves some out. The sample holds around 86,000 clones; around 84% are singletons and the top ten take under 3.5%. Drawing of blood for sampling happened at baseline, at cycle 4 day 1, and at cycle 7 day 1. The clonotype comes from an adult with an advanced solid tumor such as melanoma, head and neck, liver or kidney cancer. The rearrangement uses TRBV19 and TRBJ2-6; D possibly corresponds to TRBD2 (5 bases). Here the sequenced sample was CD4+ or CD8+ T cells sorted from blood, taken in a trial of the OX40 agonist ivuxolimab. This chain's CDR3 is CASFGESLSGANVLTF. The CDR3 region has the DNA TGTGCCAGCTTCGGGGAGTCCCTTTCTGGGGCCAACGTCCTGACTTTC.